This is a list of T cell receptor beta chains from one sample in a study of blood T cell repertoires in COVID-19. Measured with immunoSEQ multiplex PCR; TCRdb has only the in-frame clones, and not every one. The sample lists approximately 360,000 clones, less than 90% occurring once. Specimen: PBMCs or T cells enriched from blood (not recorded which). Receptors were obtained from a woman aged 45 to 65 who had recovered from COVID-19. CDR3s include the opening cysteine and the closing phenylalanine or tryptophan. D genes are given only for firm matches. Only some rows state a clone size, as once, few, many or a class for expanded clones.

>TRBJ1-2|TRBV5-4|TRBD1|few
CASSRRDRHYGYTF
TGTGCCAGCAGCCGTCGGGACAGGCACTATGGCTACACCTTC
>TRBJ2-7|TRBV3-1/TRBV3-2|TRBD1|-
CASSQDGGQGAYF
TGTGCCAGCAGCCAAGACGGCGGACAGGGGGCGTACTTC
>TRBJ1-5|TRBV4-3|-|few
CASSQDIGQGQPQHF
TGCGCCAGCAGCCAAGATATCGGGCAGGGACAGCCCCAGCATTTT
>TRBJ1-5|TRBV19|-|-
CASSTAASSPQHF
TGTGCCAGTAGTACCGCCGCCTCGAGTCCCCAGCATTTT
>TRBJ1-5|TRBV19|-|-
CASRGGVSGQPQHF
TGTGCCAGTAGGGGGGGGGTTTCAGGGCAGCCCCAGCATTTT
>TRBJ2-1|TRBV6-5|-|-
CASSYRAGYNEQFF
TGTGCCAGCAGTTACCGAGCCGGCTACAATGAGCAGTTCTTC
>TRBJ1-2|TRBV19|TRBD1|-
CASSRDRGDYGYTF
TGTGCCAGTAGTCGCGACAGGGGGGACTATGGCTACACCTTC
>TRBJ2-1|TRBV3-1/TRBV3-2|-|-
CASSQSLGYSTEQFF
TGTGCCAGCAGCCAATCACTAGGCTATTCTACTGAGCAGTTCTTC
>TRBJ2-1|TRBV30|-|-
CAWRPWTPYNEQFF
TGTGCCTGGAGGCCTTGGACACCCTACAATGAGCAGTTCTTC
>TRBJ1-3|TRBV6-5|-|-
CASTSSGNTIYF
TGTGCCAGCACCAGCTCTGGAAACACCATATATTTT
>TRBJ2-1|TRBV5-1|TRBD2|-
CASSFPRLAGKFSNEQFF
TGCGCCAGCAGCTTTCCCAGACTAGCGGGAAAGTTTTCCAATGAGCAGTTCTTC
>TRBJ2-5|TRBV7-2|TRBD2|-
CASSGGLLAGVETQYF
TGTGCCAGCAGCGGGGGATTACTAGCGGGAGTCGAGACCCAGTACTTC
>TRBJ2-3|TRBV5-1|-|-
CASSFPNTDTQYF
TGCGCCAGCAGCTTCCCCAACACAGATACGCAGTATTTT
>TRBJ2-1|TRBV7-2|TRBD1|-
CASSLAGQGNGNEQFF
TGTGCCAGCAGCTTAGCGGGACAGGGGAACGGCAATGAGCAGTTCTTC
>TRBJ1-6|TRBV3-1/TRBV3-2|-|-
CASSQGQGTNSPLHF
TGTGCCAGCAGCCAAGGTCAGGGCACCAATTCACCCCTCCACTTT
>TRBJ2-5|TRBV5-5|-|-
CASSLAYGHSQETQYF
TGTGCCAGCAGCTTGGCCTACGGACATAGTCAAGAGACCCAGTACTTC